The next 27 T cell receptor beta chains were all read from a single sample in a study of ipilimumab plus nivolumab after autologous stem cell transplantation. The repertoire was sequenced with immunoSEQ multiplex PCR; TCRdb's copy has only in-frame clones and lacks some. The data contain about 9,300 clones, over 60% of them singletons. Here the sequenced sample was PBMCs, taken in a trial of ipilimumab plus nivolumab as post-transplant consolidation. These receptors were obtained from a female donor with multiple myeloma.

The V gene is TRBV19, the J gene TRBJ1-5, with D maybe TRBD1 (5 bases). Germline V lookup: CDR1 LNHDA, CDR2 SQIVND (reference sequence). The CDR3 sequence is 16 residues long. Trimming removed 5 bases at V and 5 bases at J, with 19 bases between. CDR3 region: CASSLPIGTIDQPQHF. The CDR3 DNA sequence: TGTGCCAGTAGTTTACCGATCGGGACCATAGATCAGCCCCAGCATTTT.

The V gene is TRBV5-1, the J gene TRBJ2-5; 8 nucleotides line up with TRBD1. The trim removed 0 bases at V and 5 bases at J, leaving 9 bases unmatched. Germline CDR1 and CDR2: SGHRS and YFSETQ. This CDR3 is 16 amino acids long. This CDR3 is CASSLDGRGLAETQYF. The DNA of the CDR3 is TGCGCCAGCAGCTTGGACGGCAGGGGGCTCGCGGAGACCCAGTACTTC.

The table lists this clone with a few counts. J is TRBJ1-1 and V is TRBV7-3; 9 bases match TRBD1. Looked up from germline, CDR1 is SGHTA and CDR2 is FQGTGA. There are 13 residues in the CDR3. Losses at the gene ends were 5 bases for V and 10 bases for J; bases not matched to a gene: 8. CDR3 sequence: CASSVGTGSAAFF. The CDR3 coding sequence is TGTGCCAGCAGCGTCGGGACAGGGTCTGCAGCTTTCTTT. Supplemented by reference TRBV7-3 and TRBJ1-1, the full variable domain reads GAGVSQTPSNKVTEKGKYVELRCDPISGHTALYWYRQSLGQGPEFLIYFQGTGAADDSGLPNDRFFAVRPEGSVSTLKIQRTERGDSAVYLCASSVGTGSAAFFGQGTRLTVV.

This clone was counted only a few times. The V gene is TRBV11-3, the J gene TRBJ2-5, with 14 bases aligning to TRBD2. The CDR3 consists of 13 residues. The germline CDR1 and CDR2 sequences are SGHNT and YENEEA. V lost 4 bases, J lost 14 bases, and 6 bases stayed unmatched. CDR3: CASSYGLAGGEYF. Written as DNA, the CDR3 is TGTGCCAGCAGCTACGGACTAGCGGGGGGCGAATACTTC.

J is TRBJ1-4 and V is TRBV4-3; D might be TRBD1 (5 bases). Germline lookup yields CDR1 LGHNA and CDR2 YSLEER. Trimming took 0 bases from V and 2 from J, leaving 13 bases between them. The CDR3 runs to 17 residues. The CDR3 spells CASSQDRGEATNEKLFF. CDR3 DNA: TGCGCCAGCAGCCAAGATCGGGGGGAAGCGACTAATGAAAAACTGTTTTTT.

This clone is labeled large. Here the CDR3 reads CASSLLTRTYEQYF. Here the CDR3 DNA reads TGTGCCAGCAGTCTATTGACCCGAACCTACGAGCAGTACTTC. This sequence joins TRBV27 and TRBJ2-7; D remains unclear. Germline V gene lookup returns CDR1 MNHEY and CDR2 SMNVEV (reference sequence). Trimming pared 5 bases from V and 2 bases from J, leaving 13 bases between. The CDR3 has 14 residues.

By sample fraction, this clone is medium-sized. The rearrangement joins TRBV5-5 to TRBJ1-5; no reliable D call. The CDR3 is 16 residues long. Germline V gives CDR1 SGHKS, CDR2 YYEKEE (reference sequence). V was cut by 2 bases and J by 1 base, with 13 bases left in between. This chain's CDR3 is CASSLIPVGSNQPQHF. The CDR3 DNA reads TGTGCCAGCAGCTTAATCCCTGTGGGGAGCAATCAGCCCCAGCATTTT.

This chain links TRBV7-2 with TRBJ1-2; D uncertain. CDR1 and CDR2 from the germline V gene are SGHTA and FQGNSA. The CDR3 totals 14 residues. V was pared by 5 bases and J by 4 bases, with 14 bases between. The CDR3 DNA follows: TGTGCCAGCAGCCCGTCGGAGGTAGTCTATGGCTACACCTTC. It codes for CASSPSEVVYGYTF.

This clone was counted between two and nine times. The CDR3 DNA sequence: TGTGCCAGCAGTGAACTAGGGTCCTACGAGCAGTACTTC. Its translation is CASSELGSYEQYF. The V and J genes are TRBV6-1 and TRBJ2-7; D gene unclear. This CDR3 comprises 13 residues. Trimming left V 2 bases short and J 1 base short, with 6 bases between. CDR1 MNHNS and CDR2 SASEGT come from the germline V gene.

This clone was counted a few times. The chain carries TRBV29-1 and TRBJ2-4, with D possibly being TRBD1 or TRBD2 (7 bases each). The CDR3 has 15 residues. CDR1 and CDR2 from the germline V gene are SQVTM and ANQGSEA. V was cut by 6 bases and J by 9 bases, with 24 bases left in between. The CDR3 protein is CSVAGGARGEGIQYF. Here the CDR3 DNA reads TGCAGCGTCGCAGGGGGGGCTCGGGGAGAAGGCATTCAGTACTTC.

The rearrangement joins TRBV18 to TRBJ1-2, with D perhaps matching TRBD1 (6 bases). Between the trimmed V and J ends, which lost 3 bases and 4 bases, there was a span of 12 bases. The length of the CDR3 is 14 residues. Germline V gene lookup returns CDR1 KGHSH and CDR2 LQKENI. The CDR3 is CASSPRTETYGYTF. The CDR3 DNA follows: TGTGCCAGCTCACCTCGGACAGAAACCTATGGCTACACCTTC.

The chain uses TRBV6-1 and TRBJ1-3; D not resolved. From germline, CDR1 is MNHNS and CDR2 SASEGT. CDR3 length: 13 amino acids. Trimming removed 8 bases from V and 2 bases from J, with 10 bases in between. The CDR3 is CASWTSTGNTIYF. The CDR3 DNA sequence: TGTGCCAGCTGGACGTCTACTGGAAACACCATATATTTT.

V is TRBV4-1 and J is TRBJ2-5; 8 bases are a match to TRBD2. Unmatched junction bases numbered 9, after V lost 1 base and J lost 5 bases. CDR3 length: 16 amino acids. The germline CDR1 and CDR2 sequences are MGHRA and YSYEKL. The CDR3 protein is CASSQVGAGGGETQYF. CDR3 DNA sequence: TGCGCCAGCAGCCAAGTCGGCGCGGGAGGAGGGGAGACCCAGTACTTC.

The genes are TRBV11-3 and TRBJ2-5; D is possibly TRBD1 or TRBD2 (5 bases each). The V gene's germline CDR1 is SGHNT and CDR2 YENEEA. The length of the CDR3 is 16 residues. The V end was cut by 4 bases, the J end by 2 bases, with 17 bases between. The CDR3 protein is CASSSQRGDGQETQYF. DNA of the CDR3: TGTGCCAGCAGCTCCCAAAGGGGAGACGGACAAGAGACCCAGTACTTC.

CDR3 protein: CASSLEGLAGGRRGQYF. DNA of the CDR3: TGTGCCAGCAGCTTGGAGGGACTAGCGGGGGGGCGGAGGGGCCAGTACTTC. The chain is built from TRBV5-4 and TRBJ2-5, with 16 bases lining up with TRBD2. The trim removed 0 bases at V and 10 bases at J, leaving 9 bases unmatched. This CDR3 has 17 residues. The germline CDR1 and CDR2 sequences are SGHNT and YYREEE (reference sequence).

J is TRBJ1-5 and V is TRBV6-6; weak D call: TRBD1 (5 bases). Germline V CDR1 and CDR2: MNHNY, SVGAGI (reference sequence). Trimming took off 5 bases at V and 0 bases at J, with 8 bases between the two ends. The CDR3 has 14 amino acids. CDR3 nucleotides: TGTGCCAGCAGTCAGGGAAATAGCAATCAGCCCCAGCATTTT. This gives the protein CASSQGNSNQPQHF.

This chain joins TRBV9 and TRBJ1-1, with 11 nucleotides matching TRBD1. The germline CDR1 and CDR2 sequences are SGDLS and YYNGEE. The V segment lost 0 bases and the J segment 4 bases; nucleotides outside the gene matches: 2. The CDR3 is 15 residues long. The DNA for the CDR3 is TGTGCCAGCAGCGTAGTGGGACAGGGGGGCACTGAAGCTTTCTTT. Amino acids: CASSVVGQGGTEAFF.

The chain is built from TRBV25-1 and TRBJ1-1; TRBD1 matches 8 bases. The CDR3 consists of 14 residues. With 5 bases clipped from V and 5 bases from J, the junction kept 7 bases outside the gene matches. CDR1 and CDR2 (germline): MGHDK, SYGVNS. The CDR3 nucleotides are TGTGCCAGCAGTCCAGGGGGCCGGGGGACTGAAGCTTTCTTT. Its protein is CASSPGGRGTEAFF.

This chain connects TRBV5-1 to TRBJ2-7; the D call may be TRBD1 or TRBD2 (5 bases each). Germline lookup yields CDR1 SGHRS and CDR2 YFSETQ. This CDR3 is built from 14 residues. V was shortened by 2 bases and J by 3 bases, with 12 bases between the two germline ends. CDR3 sequence reads: CASSLGAGGYEQYF. The CDR3 DNA follows: TGCGCCAGCAGCTTAGGGGCGGGCGGCTACGAGCAGTACTTC. The full variable domain, rest sourced from reference TRBV5-1 and TRBJ2-7, is KAGVTQTPRYLIKTRGQQVTLSCSPISGHRSVSWYQQTPGQGLQFLFEYFSETQRNKGNFPGRFSGRQFSNSRSEMNVSTLELGDSALYLCASSLGAGGYEQYFGPGTRLTVT.

The chain recombines TRBV16 with TRBJ2-1; 10 nucleotides line up with TRBD1. The V segment lost 3 bases and the J segment 4 bases; nucleotides outside the gene matches: 6. Germline V lookup: CDR1 KGHSY, CDR2 FQNENV. The CDR3 extends over 16 amino acids. CDR3 DNA sequence: TGTGCCAGCAGCCAGGGACAGGGGATTGGGTACAATGAGCAGTTCTTC. Translated: CASSQGQGIGYNEQFF.

The chain carries TRBV6-5 and TRBJ2-7, with TRBD1 as a possible D gene (6 bases). V was trimmed by 5 bases and J by 4 bases, leaving 18 bases between them. Germline-derived CDR1 and CDR2 are MNHEY and SVGAGI. The CDR3 extends over 15 amino acids. CDR3 region: CASSPFVAGEYEQYF. Written as DNA, the CDR3 is TGTGCCAGCAGTCCCTTTGTAGCAGGGGAATACGAGCAGTACTTC.

This rearrangement joins TRBV7-2 to TRBJ2-5; D not certain. The CDR3 is 15 residues long. Trimming shortened V by 0 bases and J by 5 bases, and 13 bases separated the two germline ends. Germline V gene data show CDR1 as SGHTA and CDR2 as FQGNSA. The CDR3 is CASSLASSPGETQYF. In nucleotides, the CDR3 is TGTGCCAGCAGCTTAGCGAGCAGTCCCGGGGAGACCCAGTACTTC.

This clone was detected once. The J gene is TRBJ2-4, the V gene TRBV6-1; 7 bases align to TRBD1. Trimming removed 4 bases from V and 5 bases from J; junction bases left unmatched: 8. The CDR3 has 15 residues. Germline V gives CDR1 MNHNS, CDR2 SASEGT. CDR3 coding DNA: TGTGCCAGCAGTGCCACTAAGGGGGCGCAAAACATTCAGTACTTC. Its protein is CASSATKGAQNIQYF.

CDR3 in amino acids: CSGLGHFSTDTQYF. The CDR3 DNA follows: TGCAGCGGCCTTGGACACTTTAGCACAGATACGCAGTATTTT. J is TRBJ2-3 and V is TRBV29-1; weak D call: TRBD1 (5 bases). Per germline, CDR1 SQVTM and CDR2 ANQGSEA. Trimming stripped 7 bases from V and 0 bases from J, with 14 bases between. This CDR3 has 14 residues.

This clone was recorded only once. One end of the junction fails to match germline, which may point to a read error. This rearrangement joins TRBV10-2 to TRBJ2-7, with 10 bases aligning to TRBD1. Germline V gene lookup returns CDR1 WSHSY and CDR2 SAAADI. The CDR3 sequence is 14 residues long. CDR3 sequence (DNA): TGCGCCAACAGTGAGGTCCGGGACAGGGGCGAGCAGTACTTC. Its protein is CANSEVRDRGEQYF.

The chain couples TRBV7-2 to TRBJ1-3; no clear D gene. The V end lost 1 base, the J end lost 3 bases, and 7 bases lay between the germline ends. Germline CDR1 is SGHTA and CDR2 is FQGNSA. There are 14 residues in the CDR3. In DNA form, the CDR3 reads TGTGCCAGCAGCTTAGGGACCGTTGGAAACACCATATATTTT. Residues: CASSLGTVGNTIYF.

J is TRBJ2-7 and V is TRBV7-6; D not resolved. The germline CDR1 and CDR2 sequences are SGHVS and FNYEAQ. Trimming shortened V by 3 bases and J by 5 bases, and 8 bases separated the two germline ends. CDR3 length: 12 amino acids. The CDR3: CASSLSVDEQYF. As DNA, the CDR3 is TGTGCCAGCAGCTTGTCGGTTGACGAGCAGTACTTC. The whole variable domain, filled in from reference TRBV7-6 and TRBJ2-7, reads GAGVSQSPRYKVTKRGQDVALRCDPISGHVSLYWYRQALGQGPEFLTYFNYEAQQDKSGLPNDRFSAERPEGSISTLTIQRTEQRDSAMYRCASSLSVDEQYFGPGTRLTVT.